Below, 27 T cell receptor beta chains from the same sample are listed, as sequenced in a study of chemoradiotherapy in HPV16-positive cancers. Sequencing was performed with immunoSEQ multiplex PCR; in TCRdb, only in-frame clones are kept and a portion is missing. The sample shows about 15,000 clones, just under 70% of them seen only once. Material: tumor tissue, obtained from a patient who underwent chemoradiotherapy. The receptors here all came from a human donor with HPV-associated anogenital cancer.

This chain joins TRBV11-2 and TRBJ2-2; TRBD2 aligns across 8 bases. The CDR3 runs to 19 residues. Losses at the gene ends were 3 bases for V and 0 bases for J; bases not matched to a gene: 12. CDR1 is SGHAT and CDR2 is FQNNGV in the germline V gene. Written as DNA, the CDR3 is TGTGCCAGCAGCTTTGTCCCAGGGGCGGGAGGCACGAACACCGGGGAGCTGTTTTTT. Amino acids: CASSFVPGAGGTNTGELFF.

V gene TRBV18 combines with J gene TRBJ1-1; the D is unclear. The CDR3 is 12 residues long. Per the germline V gene, CDR1 is KGHSH and CDR2 is LQKENI. The V end lost 5 bases, the J end lost 6 bases, and 10 bases lay between the germline ends. The CDR3 nucleotides read TGTGCCAGCTCAACCCTCGTATCTGAAGCTTTCTTT. Amino acid sequence: CASSTLVSEAFF. Supplemented by reference TRBV18 and TRBJ1-1, the full variable domain reads NAGVMQNPRHLVRRRGQEARLRCSPMKGHSHVYWYRQLPEEGLKFMVYLQKENIIDESGMPKERFSAEFPKEGPSILRIQQVVRGDSAAYFCASSTLVSEAFFGQGTRLTVV.

The J gene is TRBJ1-5, the V gene TRBV19; TRBD1 agrees at 7 bases. The CDR3 runs to 13 residues. After removal of 8 bases from V and 4 bases from J, the junction contained 5 bases not matched to a gene. Germline lookup yields CDR1 LNHDA and CDR2 SQIVND (reference sequence). DNA for the CDR3: TGTGCCAGTTCTGAACAGGGGAATCAGCCCCAGCATTTT. Translated: CASSEQGNQPQHF.

Within the sample, this clone is medium-sized (0.01 to 0.1%). V gene TRBV30 combines with J gene TRBJ1-5; D is uncertain. The CDR3 totals 13 residues. Germline CDR1 reads GTSNPN; CDR2 reads SVGIG (reference sequence). Trimming cost V 0 bases and J 7 bases, with 10 bases left between them. Here the CDR3 DNA reads TGTGCCTGGAGTGTAACGGCGGAGCAGCCCCAGCATTTT. Protein sequence: CAWSVTAEQPQHF.

In regard to this clone: Other DNA sequences in this sample translate to the same CDR3. V and J are TRBV9 and TRBJ2-7; no firm D call. The CDR3 contains 14 residues. Germline V gene data show CDR1 as SGDLS and CDR2 as YYNGEE. The V end lost 0 bases, the J end lost 1 base, and 8 bases lay between the germline ends. The CDR3: CASSVVPSSYEQYF. The DNA of the CDR3 is TGTGCCAGCAGCGTAGTTCCCAGTTCCTACGAGCAGTACTTC.

This chain uses TRBV7-9 with TRBJ2-1; D perhaps matches TRBD2 (6 bases). Germline V gene data show CDR1 as SEHNR and CDR2 as FQNEAQ (reference sequence). This CDR3 has 16 residues. V gave up 6 bases and J gave up 0 bases, with 15 bases separating them. CDR3 in amino acids: CASSQIDGSSYNEQFF. CDR3 DNA sequence: TGTGCCAGCAGTCAAATTGACGGGAGCTCCTACAATGAGCAGTTCTTC.

V and J are TRBV6-5 and TRBJ1-6; 7 nucleotides line up with TRBD1. This CDR3 is built from 14 residues. Trimming cost V 6 bases and J 6 bases; bases outside gene matches: 5. Germline V gives CDR1 MNHEY, CDR2 SVGAGI. The CDR3 nucleotides are TGTGCCAGCAGAACGGGACAGCCTAATTCACCCCTCCACTTT. Its translation is CASRTGQPNSPLHF.

This chain joins TRBV11-2 and TRBJ2-5; 8 positions agree with TRBD2. The germline gives CDR1 SGHAT, CDR2 FQNNGV. With V trimmed by 4 bases and J by 1 base, 11 bases remained unmatched. The length of the CDR3 is 17 residues. This chain's CDR3 is CASSSRTGGGVQETQYF. The DNA for the CDR3 is TGTGCCAGCAGCTCCCGGACGGGAGGGGGGGTCCAAGAGACCCAGTACTTC.

The chain combines TRBV2 with TRBJ1-4; TRBD1 matches at 9 bases. CDR1 SNHLY and CDR2 FYNNEI come from the germline V gene. Unmatched junction bases numbered 9, after V lost 3 bases and J lost 7 bases. This CDR3 spans 16 amino acids. This chain's CDR3 is CASSDSKGQGGEKLFF. The CDR3 DNA sequence: TGTGCCAGCAGTGATTCTAAGGGACAGGGAGGTGAAAAACTGTTTTTT. The whole variable domain, remainder taken from reference TRBV2 and TRBJ1-4, is EPEVTQTPSHQVTQMGQEVILRCVPISNHLYFYWYRQILGQKVEFLVSFYNNEISEKSEIFDDQFSVERPDGSNFTLKIRSTKLEDSAMYFCASSDSKGQGGEKLFFGSGTQLSVL.

V is TRBV7-9 and J is TRBJ2-3; tentative D call: TRBD2 (7 bases). The CDR3 totals 14 residues. With 5 bases removed from V and 4 bases from J, the gap between germline ends came to 13 bases. Germline V gene lookup returns CDR1 SEHNR and CDR2 FQNEAQ (reference sequence). The CDR3 DNA sequence: TGTGCCAGCAGCGGGAGAGGGGGGGCAGATACGCAGTATTTT. Encoded protein: CASSGRGGADTQYF. Filled out from reference TRBV7-9 and TRBJ2-3, the complete variable domain reads DTGVSQNPRHKITKRGQNVTFRCDPISEHNRLYWYRQTLGQGPEFLTYFQNEAQLEKSRLLSDRFSAERPKGSFSTLEIQRTEQGDSAMYLCASSGRGGADTQYFGPGTRLTVL.

The chain links TRBV7-7 to TRBJ2-6; TRBD2 might be the D (6 bases). V lost 5 bases, J lost 0 bases, and 14 bases lay in between. The CDR3 has 17 residues. The germline gives CDR1 SSHAT, CDR2 FNYEAQ (reference sequence). The CDR3 nucleotides read TGTGCCAGCAGCAAGGGACTTGAAACCTCTGGGGCCAACGTCCTGACTTTC. Protein sequence: CASSKGLETSGANVLTF.

This chain joins TRBV19 and TRBJ2-1; 10 bases are shared with TRBD2. The CDR3 spans 16 residues. With 4 bases clipped from V and 0 bases from J, the junction kept 3 bases outside the gene matches. The germline V gene encodes CDR1 LNHDA and CDR2 SQIVND (reference sequence). CDR3 bases: TGTGCCAGTAGTACTTTAGCGGGAGGCTCCTACAATGAGCAGTTCTTC. This codes for CASSTLAGGSYNEQFF.

There are a few counts of this clone. The CDR3 here is CASSFSLGTGTNYGYTF. CDR3 bases: TGTGCCAGCAGCTTCTCTTTGGGGACAGGAACGAACTATGGCTACACCTTC. The chain combines TRBV4-2 with TRBJ1-2; 8 bases match TRBD1. The CDR3 is made up of 17 amino acids. Germline V lookup: CDR1 LGHNA, CDR2 YNFKEQ. Trimming removed 5 bases from V and 2 bases from J; junction bases left unmatched: 13.

This clone was picked up a small number of times. V is TRBV4-1 and J is TRBJ2-7; D is ambiguous. This CDR3 is built from 14 residues. Looked up from germline, CDR1 is MGHRA and CDR2 is YSYEKL. V was cut by 0 bases and J by 2 bases, with 8 bases left in between. In DNA form, the CDR3 reads TGCGCCAGCAGCCAAGATCTGGGAACCTACGAGCAGTACTTC. It specifies CASSQDLGTYEQYF.

The chain recombines TRBV7-3 with TRBJ2-1; TRBD2 matches 9 bases. CDR1 SGHTA and CDR2 FQGTGA come from the germline V gene. There are 15 residues in the CDR3. The junction had 5 bases not matched to a gene; V was cut back by 2 bases and J by 6 bases. CDR3 sequence (DNA): TGTGCCAGCAGCTTAGTAGCGGGAGACGGCAATGAGCAGTTCTTC. As protein: CASSLVAGDGNEQFF.

This clone was recorded a few times. The chain recombines TRBV13 with TRBJ2-7, with TRBD1 identical over 9 bases. CDR1 and CDR2 from the germline V gene are PRHDT and FYEKMQ (reference sequence). After removal of 5 bases from V and 5 bases from J, the junction contained 10 bases not matched to a gene. The CDR3 runs to 15 residues. In nucleotides, the CDR3 is TGTGCCAGCAGCGTCAACCGGGACAGGGAACACGAGCAGTACTTC. It yields the protein CASSVNRDREHEQYF.

The chain uses TRBV19 and TRBJ2-5, with D perhaps TRBD2 (5 bases). Near its end, the DNA agrees better with TRBJ2-7, so the J call may be wrong. This CDR3 has 14 residues. CDR1 and CDR2 from the germline V gene are LNHDA and SQIVND (reference sequence). CDR3 region: CASSMRAAIYEQYF. For the CDR3, the DNA is TGTGCCAGTAGTATGAGGGCAGCAATCTACGAGCAGTACTTC.

The V gene is TRBV2, the J gene TRBJ2-7; D gene unclear. Trimming took 4 bases from V and 2 from J, leaving 9 bases between them. Germline assignment: CDR1 SNHLY and CDR2 FYNNEI. CDR3 length equals 13 residues. The CDR3 coding sequence is TGTGCCAGCAGTGGGACGAGCGCCTACGAGCAGTACTTC. Its protein product is CASSGTSAYEQYF. The whole variable domain, remainder taken from reference TRBV2 and TRBJ2-7, is EPEVTQTPSHQVTQMGQEVILRCVPISNHLYFYWYRQILGQKVEFLVSFYNNEISEKSEIFDDQFSVERPDGSNFTLKIRSTKLEDSAMYFCASSGTSAYEQYFGPGTRLTVT.

The gene calls are TRBV30 and TRBJ2-1; tentatively, D is TRBD2 (5 bases). V was cut by 3 bases and J by 4 bases, with 25 bases left in between. Germline V gene data show CDR1 as GTSNPN and CDR2 as SVGIG (reference sequence). This CDR3 comprises 18 residues. CDR3 amino acids: CAWRLLGGDNKKYNEQFF. The CDR3 region has the DNA TGTGCCTGGAGACTTTTAGGAGGCGACAACAAAAAATACAATGAGCAGTTCTTC. The full variable domain, with the rest looked up from reference TRBV30 and TRBJ2-1, is SQTIHQWPATLVQPVGSPLSLECTVEGTSNPNLYWYRQAAGRGLQLLFYSVGIGQISSEVPQNLSASRPQDRQFILSSKKLLLSDSGFYLCAWRLLGGDNKKYNEQFFGPGTRLTVL.

The chain employs TRBV5-1 and TRBJ2-1, with 7 bases fitting TRBD2. Germline V gene lookup returns CDR1 SGHRS and CDR2 YFSETQ. Trimming cost V 1 base and J 2 bases; bases outside gene matches: 9. The CDR3 runs 17 residues. The DNA for the CDR3 is TGCGCCAGCAGCTTGAATTACGGGAGGACCCCCTACAATGAGCAGTTCTTC. Translation: CASSLNYGRTPYNEQFF.

V is TRBV6-5 and J is TRBJ1-3; no clear D gene. CDR1 MNHEY and CDR2 SVGAGI come from the germline V gene. V was trimmed by 5 bases and J by 0 bases, leaving 8 bases between them. The CDR3 spans 14 residues. Here the CDR3 reads CASSLIGSGNTIYF. The CDR3 DNA sequence: TGTGCCAGCAGTCTAATAGGCTCTGGAAACACCATATATTTT.

The chain combines TRBV5-1 with TRBJ1-6; D is unclear. The CDR3 has 15 residues. Germline CDR1 SGHRS, CDR2 YFSETQ. V shed 1 base and J shed 7 bases, with 12 bases lying between them. CDR3 nucleotide sequence: TGCGCCAGCAGCTTGTCGACGGCAAAAAATTCACCCCTCCACTTT. Amino acid sequence: CASSLSTAKNSPLHF.

V gene TRBV5-1 combines with J gene TRBJ2-1; 9 bases are shared with TRBD1. From germline, CDR1 is SGHRS and CDR2 YFSETQ. Trimming cost V 4 bases and J 2 bases; bases outside gene matches: 4. The CDR3 contains 15 residues. This chain's CDR3 is CASSRTGETYNEQFF. CDR3 nucleotide sequence: TGCGCCAGCAGCAGGACAGGGGAGACCTACAATGAGCAGTTCTTC.

This chain joins TRBV10-1 and TRBJ2-5, with D perhaps TRBD1 (6 bases). This CDR3 region has 13 residues. Germline V gives CDR1 WNHNN, CDR2 SYGVQD (reference sequence). V was clipped by 3 bases and J by 1 base, with 6 bases between them. CDR3 loop: CASSEGGQETQYF. The CDR3 nucleotides are TGCGCCAGCAGTGAAGGGGGCCAAGAGACCCAGTACTTC.

The chain couples TRBV6-5 to TRBJ1-2, with 10 bases that match TRBD1. The CDR3 spans 13 residues. J lost 6 bases, V lost 6 bases, and 4 bases had no gene match. The germline V gene encodes CDR1 MNHEY and CDR2 SVGAGI. CDR3 loop: CASSLTGGHGYTF. The CDR3 nucleotides read TGTGCCAGCAGCTTGACAGGGGGCCATGGCTACACCTTC.

Only a few counts were recorded for this clone. V usage is TRBV5-1 and J usage is TRBJ2-3; 7 nucleotides align to TRBD2. Trimming took 5 bases from V and 1 from J; bases not matched to a gene: 7. CDR3 length equals 15 residues. Germline V gene data show CDR1 as SGHRS and CDR2 as YFSETQ. CDR3 coding DNA: TGCGCCAGCAGTCGCGGGAGCGTAGGCACAGATACGCAGTATTTT. Its protein product is CASSRGSVGTDTQYF. Filled out from reference TRBV5-1 and TRBJ2-3, the complete variable domain reads KAGVTQTPRYLIKTRGQQVTLSCSPISGHRSVSWYQQTPGQGLQFLFEYFSETQRNKGNFPGRFSGRQFSNSRSEMNVSTLELGDSALYLCASSRGSVGTDTQYFGPGTRLTVL.

The chain recombines TRBV5-1 with TRBJ2-7, with a tentative D call TRBD1 (5 bases). Deletions cut 2 bases from V and 3 bases from J, with 9 bases between. Germline V gives CDR1 SGHRS, CDR2 YFSETQ. The length of the CDR3 is 13 residues. In DNA, the CDR3 is TGCGCCAGCAGCTTAGGACACCTCTACGAGCAGTACTTC. This sequence encodes CASSLGHLYEQYF.